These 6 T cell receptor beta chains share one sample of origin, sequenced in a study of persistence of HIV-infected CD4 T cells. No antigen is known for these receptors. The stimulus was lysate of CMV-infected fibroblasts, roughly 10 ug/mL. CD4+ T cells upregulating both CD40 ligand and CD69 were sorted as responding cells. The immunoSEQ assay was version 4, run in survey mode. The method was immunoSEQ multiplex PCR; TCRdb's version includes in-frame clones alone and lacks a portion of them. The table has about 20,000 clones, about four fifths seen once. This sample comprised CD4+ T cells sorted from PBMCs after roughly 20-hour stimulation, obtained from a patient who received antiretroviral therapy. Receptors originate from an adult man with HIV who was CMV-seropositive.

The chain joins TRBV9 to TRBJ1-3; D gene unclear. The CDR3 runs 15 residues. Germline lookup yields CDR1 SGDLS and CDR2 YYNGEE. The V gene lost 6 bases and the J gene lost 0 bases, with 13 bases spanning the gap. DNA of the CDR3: TGTGCCAGCAACAAAGACGGCAACTCTGGAAACACCATATATTTT. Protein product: CASNKDGNSGNTIYF.

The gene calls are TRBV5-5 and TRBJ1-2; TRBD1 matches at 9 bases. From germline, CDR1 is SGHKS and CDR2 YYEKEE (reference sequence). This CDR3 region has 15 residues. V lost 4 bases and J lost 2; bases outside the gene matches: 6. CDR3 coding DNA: TGTGCCAGCAGCACCTCCGGGACAGGGAACTATGGCTACACCTTC. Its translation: CASSTSGTGNYGYTF.

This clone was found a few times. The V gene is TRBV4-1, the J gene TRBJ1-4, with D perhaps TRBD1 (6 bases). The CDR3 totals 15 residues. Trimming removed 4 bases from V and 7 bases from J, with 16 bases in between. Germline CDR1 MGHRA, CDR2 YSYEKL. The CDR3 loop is CASSPAGTSTEKLFF. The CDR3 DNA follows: TGCGCCAGCAGCCCAGCCGGGACATCAACTGAAAAACTGTTTTTT.

This CDR3 is CASSPGLPNQPQHF. As DNA, the CDR3 is TGTGCCAGCAGTCCGGGACTTCCGAATCAGCCCCAGCATTTT. This rearrangement joins TRBV2 to TRBJ1-5; weak D call: TRBD1 (5 bases). CDR3 length equals 14 residues. V was shortened by 5 bases and J by 4 bases, with 12 bases between the two germline ends. Germline loops: CDR1 SNHLY, CDR2 FYNNEI.

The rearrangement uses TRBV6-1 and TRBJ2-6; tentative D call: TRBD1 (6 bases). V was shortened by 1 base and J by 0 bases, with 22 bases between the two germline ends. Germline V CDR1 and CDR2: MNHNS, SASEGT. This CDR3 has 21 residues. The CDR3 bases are TGTGCCAGCAGTGAAGAAGCGGACAGAAATTCTATATCCTCTGGGGCCAACGTCCTGACTTTC. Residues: CASSEEADRNSISSGANVLTF.

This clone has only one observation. CDR3: CASSSHWDSKYEQYF. As DNA, the CDR3 is TGTGCCAGCAGTTCCCACTGGGACAGCAAGTACGAGCAGTACTTC. This chain links TRBV28 with TRBJ2-7, with 7 nucleotides matching TRBD1. This CDR3 contains 15 residues. Germline CDR1 is MDHEN and CDR2 is SYDVKM. Unmatched junction bases numbered 10, after V lost 4 bases and J lost 4 bases. The full variable domain, in which reference TRBV28 and TRBJ2-7 provide the parts outside the CDR3, is DVKVTQSSRYLVKRTGEKVFLECVQDMDHENMFWYRQDPGLGLRLIYFSYDVKMKEKGDIPEGYSVSREKKERFSLILESASTNQTSMYLCASSSHWDSKYEQYFGPGTRLTVT.